Presented here are 11 T cell receptor beta chains from one specimen sequenced in a study of control samples from healthy donors and cancer patients. Libraries were prepared by immunoSEQ multiplex PCR; TCRdb keeps only in-frame clonotypes and omits some of them. Of 100,000 to 150,000 clones listed, more than 90% are singletons. Material: blood. The origin of the receptors is a man aged 18 to 29 in good health.

The V gene is TRBV4-1, the J gene TRBJ1-2, with D unclear. The germline V gene has CDR1 MGHRA and CDR2 YSYEKL. This CDR3 contains 18 residues. The V end was cut by 0 bases, the J end by 0 bases, with 17 bases between. The CDR3 region has the DNA TGCGCCAGCAGCCAAGAGATAAAGGGTCGTCGAGCTAACTATGGCTACACCTTC. Translated, it gives CASSQEIKGRRANYGYTF.

The chain has TRBV7-9 and TRBJ1-2; D is unresolved. CDR1 is SEHNR and CDR2 is FQNEAQ in the germline V gene (reference sequence). CDR3 size: 14 residues. Trimming left V 3 bases short and J 5 bases short, with 13 bases between. The CDR3: CASSFAGSRYGYTF. CDR3 nucleotide sequence: TGTGCCAGCAGCTTTGCCGGGTCACGGTATGGCTACACCTTC.

V and J are TRBV10-3 and TRBJ2-3; D is unresolved. The ends were cut back, 10 bases at V and 2 bases at J, with 10 bases in the middle. The CDR3 has 12 amino acids. Germline V gene lookup returns CDR1 ENHRY and CDR2 SYGVKD. CDR3 DNA sequence: TGTGCCACAAACACGGACACAGATACGCAGTATTTT. It codes for CATNTDTDTQYF.

The chain joins TRBV27 to TRBJ1-4; D gene unclear. This CDR3 is 14 amino acids long. Germline V gene sequence: CDR1 MNHEY, CDR2 SMNVEV (reference sequence). V was cut by 6 bases and J by 0 bases, with 8 bases left in between. This chain's CDR3 is CASSLFSTNEKLFF. The CDR3 nucleotides are TGTGCCAGCAGCCTGTTCTCAACTAATGAAAAACTGTTTTTT. Based on the CDR3 plus reference TRBV27 and TRBJ1-4, the full variable domain is EAQVTQNPRYLITVTGKKLTVTCSQNMNHEYMSWYRQDPGLGLRQIYYSMNVEVTDKGDVPEGYKVSRKEKRNFPLILESPSPNQTSLYFCASSLFSTNEKLFFGSGTQLSVL.

The chain has TRBV5-1 and TRBJ2-2; D perhaps matches TRBD1 (5 bases). This CDR3 comprises 14 residues. The V gene's germline CDR1 is SGHRS and CDR2 YFSETQ. V was clipped by 4 bases and J by 3 bases, with 10 bases between them. The CDR3 nucleotides are TGCGCCAGCAGCCAGGGCAAAGACACCGGGGAGCTGTTTTTT. Protein sequence: CASSQGKDTGELFF.

The chain is built from TRBV11-2 and TRBJ1-2, with 7 bases fitting TRBD1. Germline CDR1 SGHAT, CDR2 FQNNGV. The junction had 2 bases not matched to a gene; V was cut back by 0 bases and J by 4 bases. The CDR3 loop spans 14 amino acids. CDR3 nucleotides: TGTGCCAGCAGCTTAGAGCAGGGGGGCTATGGCTACACCTTC. Its translation: CASSLEQGGYGYTF.

This clone is a singleton in its sample. The chain recombines TRBV5-1 with TRBJ2-3; TRBD1 matches at 9 bases. Trimming cost V 7 bases and J 4 bases; bases outside gene matches: 13. CDR1 SGHRS and CDR2 YFSETQ come from the germline V gene. This CDR3 region has 16 residues. The CDR3 region is CASAYMGQGVADTQYF. Here the CDR3 DNA reads TGCGCCAGCGCATACATGGGACAGGGCGTAGCAGATACGCAGTATTTT.

This clone was seen just once. This chain connects TRBV6-1 to TRBJ2-1, with D perhaps TRBD2 (6 bases). V shed 1 base and J shed 8 bases, with 12 bases lying between them. Germline V gives CDR1 MNHNS, CDR2 SASEGT. CDR3 length: 14 amino acids. The CDR3 region is CASSEGVAADEQFF. CDR3 coding DNA: TGTGCCAGCAGTGAAGGAGTAGCGGCGGATGAGCAGTTCTTC.

The chain uses TRBV4-2 and TRBJ2-4, with D possibly TRBD2 on 5 matching bases. The CDR3 has 16 amino acids. Deletions cut 0 bases from V and 0 bases from J, with 9 bases between. The germline V gene encodes CDR1 LGHNA and CDR2 YNFKEQ. The CDR3 DNA sequence: TGTGCCAGCAGCCAAGATCTGACTATAGCCAAAAACATTCAGTACTTC. Protein sequence: CASSQDLTIAKNIQYF.

CDR3 DNA: TGTGCCAGTAGTATGGACGGAAATCTTGAAAAACTGTTTTTT. This translates into CASSMDGNLEKLFF. The chain is built from TRBV19 and TRBJ1-4; D not certain. Trimming pared 3 bases from V and 7 bases from J, leaving 12 bases between. Germline V gene sequence: CDR1 LNHDA, CDR2 SQIVND (reference sequence). CDR3 length: 14 amino acids. Full variable domain (remainder filled in from reference TRBV19 and TRBJ1-4): DGGITQSPKYLFRKEGQNVTLSCEQNLNHDAMYWYRQDPGQGLRLIYYSQIVNDFQKGDIAEGYSVSREKKESFPLTVTSAQKNPTAFYLCASSMDGNLEKLFFGSGTQLSVL.

The V call is TRBV10-3, the J call TRBJ2-3; 10 positions match TRBD2. Germline CDR1 and CDR2: ENHRY and SYGVKD. The length of the CDR3 is 14 residues. The CDR3 region is CGASGGSYTDTQYF. CDR3 nucleotides: TGTGGTGCTAGCGGGGGATCCTACACAGATACGCAGTATTTT.